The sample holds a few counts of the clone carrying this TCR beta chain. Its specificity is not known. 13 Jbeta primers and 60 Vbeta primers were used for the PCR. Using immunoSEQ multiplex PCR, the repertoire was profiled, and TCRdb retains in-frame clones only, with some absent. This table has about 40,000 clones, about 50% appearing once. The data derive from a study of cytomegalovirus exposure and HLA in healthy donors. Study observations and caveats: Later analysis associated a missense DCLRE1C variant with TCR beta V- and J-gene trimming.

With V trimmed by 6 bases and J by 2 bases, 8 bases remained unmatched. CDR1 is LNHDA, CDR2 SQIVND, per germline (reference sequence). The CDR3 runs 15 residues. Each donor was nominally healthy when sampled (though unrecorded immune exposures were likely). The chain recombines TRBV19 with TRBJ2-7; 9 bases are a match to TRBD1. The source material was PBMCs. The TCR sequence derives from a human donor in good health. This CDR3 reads CASRTGGTGTYEQYF. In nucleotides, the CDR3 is TGTGCCAGTAGGACCGGCGGGACAGGGACCTACGAGCAGTACTTC.